The sample holds many counts of the clone carrying this T cell receptor (beta chain). Its antigen is not identified. The data derive from a study of CD8 T cells in ankylosing spondylitis. Findings and caveats of the study: There was reportedly significant enrichment of clones that were disease-linked in matched ankylosing spondylitis synovial fluid. As for the disease-linked clones, they showed a CD8+ phenotype and occurred at relatively low frequencies in peripheral blood.

TCRdb ran MiXCR on the 5' RACE reads and lists one entry per CDR3 protein. The sample consists of about 240,000 distinct CDR3 sequences, 20% to 30% of them appearing once. The CDR3 totals 14 residues. The junction had 8 bases not matched to a gene; V was cut back by 4 bases and J by 9 bases. The specimen sequenced was blood, either unsorted or a sorted T cell fraction (not recorded which). The TCR was taken from a male donor with ankylosing spondylitis or in good health (not recorded which). The J gene is TRBJ2-1, the V gene TRBV12-3 or TRBV12-4; 8 positions agree with TRBD1. CDR3: CASSSPGGGSEQFF. The DNA of the CDR3 is TGTGCCAGCAGTTCGCCAGGGGGCGGATCTGAGCAGTTCTTC.